A selection of T cell receptor beta chains follows, all from one sample in a study of spatial heterogeneity in lung cancer. One entry per CDR3 protein, called by TCRdb with MiXCR from the 5' RACE reads. The data contain approximately 23,000 distinct CDR3 sequences, approximately 4.8% of them singletons. The sequences come from lung tumor tissue, collected at surgery. Receptors were obtained from a male donor with early-stage non-small cell lung cancer. The CDR3 runs from the conserved cysteine through the conserved F or W. D genes are given only for firm matches. Rows give clone size only sometimes, using once, few, many, or a class for an expanded clone.

D	J	size	V	DNA	CDR3
TRBD2	TRBJ2-1	many	TRBV7-2	TGTGCCAGCAGCCCCCTTATGGCGGGAGCGGAGCAGTTCTTC	CASSPLMAGAEQFF
NA	TRBJ1-1	many	TRBV28	TGTGCCAGCAGTTTTCCTGGGAACACTGAAGCTTTCTTT	CASSFPGNTEAFF
NA	TRBJ1-5	many	TRBV7-8	TGTGCCAGCAGCTTTTCGAGAGCTAATCAGCCCCAGCATTTT	CASSFSRANQPQHF
TRBD1	TRBJ1-5	many	TRBV29-1	TGCAGCATTCGACAGGGGGCCGGTCAGCCCCAGCATTTT	CSIRQGAGQPQHF
NA	TRBJ1-1	many	TRBV11-2	TGTGCCAGCAGCCCCGAAGGCAGGGGTAGGAGCACTGAAGCTTTCTTT	CASSPEGRGRSTEAFF
TRBD2	TRBJ2-5	many	TRBV5-4	TGTGCCAGCAGCAAAAGACTAGCTCAAGAGACCCAGTACTTC	CASSKRLAQETQYF
NA	TRBJ1-5	many	TRBV7-2	TGTGCCAGCAGCTTAAGCTGGGATAGCAATCAGCCCCAGCATTTT	CASSLSWDSNQPQHF
TRBD1	TRBJ2-3	many	TRBV5-8	TGTGCCAGCAGCCGGGACAGGCGGACAGATACGCAGTATTTT	CASSRDRRTDTQYF
TRBD2	TRBJ2-5	many	TRBV28	TGTGCCAGCAGAGCGGGGGGAAGAGAGGCCCAGTACTTC	CASRAGGREAQYF
TRBD2	TRBJ2-1	few	TRBV5-4	TGTGCCAGCAGCGTAGCGGGGGGGAGGAATGAGCAGTTCTTC	CASSVAGGRNEQFF
TRBD1	TRBJ2-5	many	TRBV10-3	TGTGCCATCAGAGACCGGGACAGGGGGTTAGGGACCCAGTACTTC	CAIRDRDRGLGTQYF
NA	TRBJ2-2	many	TRBV7-6	TGTGCCAGCAGCTTATTCCAAGGGTGGACCGGGGAGCTGTTTTTT	CASSLFQGWTGELFF
TRBD2	TRBJ2-5	many	TRBV25-1	TGTGCCAGCAAAGCGGGGTACCAAGAGACCCAGTACTTC	CASKAGYQETQYF
NA	TRBJ1-1	few	TRBV29-1	TGCAGCGTTCGACAGAGCATGAACACTGAAGCTTTCTTT	CSVRQSMNTEAFF
NA	TRBJ2-3	many	TRBV9	TGTGCCAGCAGCCCCGGTGGAGGACCAGATACGCAGTATTTT	CASSPGGGPDTQYF
TRBD1	TRBJ1-5	few	TRBV30	TGTGCCTGGAGTGTCGGGACAGGTAGCAATCAGCCCCAGCATTTT	CAWSVGTGSNQPQHF
NA	TRBJ1-2	many	TRBV27	TGTGCCAGCAGTTTATCAGGGGCCCCCTATGGCTACACCTTC	CASSLSGAPYGYTF
TRBD2	TRBJ2-7	many	TRBV6-1	TGTGCCAGCAGGTACCCGGGGGGCTACGAGCAGTACTTC	CASRYPGGYEQYF
TRBD2	TRBJ2-1	many	TRBV7-8	TGTGCCAGCAGCCCCCTGATCCTAGCGGGAGGGCCAGATCTGGGTAATGAGCAGTTCTTC	CASSPLILAGGPDLGNEQFF
TRBD1	TRBJ2-1	many	TRBV27	TGTGCCAGTCATCAGGGGGCCTCCTACAATGAGCAGTTCTTC	CASHQGASYNEQFF
TRBD1	TRBJ1-5	few	TRBV6-5	TGTGCCAGCAGTCGAGGGACAGGGGCGAATCAGCCCCAGCATTTT	CASSRGTGANQPQHF
NA	TRBJ1-5	many	TRBV7-2	TGTGCCAGCAGCTTAGGCAGCCGGGGACAGCCCCAGCATTTT	CASSLGSRGQPQHF
NA	TRBJ1-1	many	TRBV5-6	TGTGCCAGCAGCTTGCGTCAGGGGTATGGGGACACTGAAGCTTTCTTT	CASSLRQGYGDTEAFF
NA	TRBJ2-3	medium-sized	TRBV5-1	TGCGCCAGCAGCAGTGGAGCGGGTATAAGCACAGATACGCAGTATTTT	CASSSGAGISTDTQYF
NA	TRBJ1-6	many	TRBV10-3	TGTGCCGTAGGAGAAGAGGGTGTGTCTTCACCCCTCCACTTT	CAVGEEGVSSPLHF
NA	TRBJ1-1	many	TRBV5-1	TGCGCCAGCAGCTTGGACAGGGTGACTGAAGCTTTCTTT	CASSLDRVTEAFF
TRBD1	TRBJ1-2	NA	TRBV7-2	TGTGCCAGCAGCTCCCCTGGACAGGCCCAGAACGGCTACACCTTC	CASSSPGQAQNGYTF
TRBD1	TRBJ2-2	many	TRBV6-5	TGTGCCAGCAGTCACAGGGGGCTATTATTCCTGAACACCGGGGAGCTGTTTTTT	CASSHRGLLFLNTGELFF
NA	TRBJ2-7	many	TRBV6-6	TGTGCCAGCAGCCCCCGCTACGAGCAGTACTTC	CASSPRYEQYF
TRBD1	TRBJ2-7	NA	TRBV7-6	TGTGCCAGCAGCTTTTTTGTTGGACAGGGGACCGAGCAGTACTTC	CASSFFVGQGTEQYF
TRBD1	TRBJ2-6	NA	TRBV6-1	TGTGCCTCCTACAGGGGAGCTGGGGCCAACGTCCTGACTTTC	CASYRGAGANVLTF
TRBD1	TRBJ2-1	few	TRBV7-6	TGTGCCAGCAGCCTTAAGGGACAGGCTTTCAATGAGCAGTTCTTC	CASSLKGQAFNEQFF
NA	TRBJ1-1	many	TRBV10-3	TGTGCCATCAAGGACAGCAGGAACACTGAAGCTTTCTTT	CAIKDSRNTEAFF
TRBD2	TRBJ2-1	many	TRBV11-2	TGTGCCAGCAGCTTGGGTGTGCGGGAGGTAGACAATGAGCAGTTCTTC	CASSLGVREVDNEQFF
TRBD1	TRBJ2-7	many	TRBV5-1	TGCGCCAGCAGCTTCTCCGGGACAGGGATCGAGCAGTACTTC	CASSFSGTGIEQYF
NA	TRBJ2-6	many	TRBV2	TGTGCCAGCAAAAATACCGGCCCCTCTGGGGCCAACGTCCTGACTTTC	CASKNTGPSGANVLTF
NA	TRBJ2-1	many	TRBV7-3	TGTGCCAGCAGCTCGGCGGTAGCAGGCCACATGAATGAGCAGTTCTTC	CASSSAVAGHMNEQFF
TRBD1	TRBJ2-2	few	TRBV19	TGTGCCAGTAGCGGGACAGGGAACACCGGGGAGCTGTTTTTT	CASSGTGNTGELFF
NA	TRBJ1-1	many	TRBV12-3/TRBV12-4	TGTGCCAGCAGTTTAAGGGCGAACACTGAAGCTTTCTTT	CASSLRANTEAFF
NA	TRBJ2-7	many	TRBV7-6	TGTGCCAGCAGCTTAGAGGGCAGGGCCTACGAGCAGTACTTC	CASSLEGRAYEQYF
NA	TRBJ2-2	NA	TRBV5-4	TGTGCCAGCAGCTTCGGGGTTCGGGAGCTGTTTTTT	CASSFGVRELFF
NA	TRBJ1-6	many	TRBV28	TGTGCCAGCAGTCCTGGGACAATTATCGGAGCCCTCCACTTT	CASSPGTIIGALHF